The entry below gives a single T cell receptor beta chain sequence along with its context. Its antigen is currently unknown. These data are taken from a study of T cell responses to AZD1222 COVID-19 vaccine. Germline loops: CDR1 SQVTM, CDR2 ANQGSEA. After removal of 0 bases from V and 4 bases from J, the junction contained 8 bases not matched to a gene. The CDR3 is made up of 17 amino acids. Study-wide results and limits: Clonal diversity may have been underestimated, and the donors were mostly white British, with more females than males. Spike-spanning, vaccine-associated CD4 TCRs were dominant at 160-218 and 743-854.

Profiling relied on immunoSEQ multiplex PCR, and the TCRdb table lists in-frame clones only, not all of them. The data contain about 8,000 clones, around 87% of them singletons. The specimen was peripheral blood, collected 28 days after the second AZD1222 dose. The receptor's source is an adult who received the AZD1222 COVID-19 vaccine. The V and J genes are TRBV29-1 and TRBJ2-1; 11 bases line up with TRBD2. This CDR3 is CSVEELGASGGYNEQFF. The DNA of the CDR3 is TGCAGCGTTGAAGAGTTAGGAGCTAGCGGGGGGTACAATGAGCAGTTCTTC.